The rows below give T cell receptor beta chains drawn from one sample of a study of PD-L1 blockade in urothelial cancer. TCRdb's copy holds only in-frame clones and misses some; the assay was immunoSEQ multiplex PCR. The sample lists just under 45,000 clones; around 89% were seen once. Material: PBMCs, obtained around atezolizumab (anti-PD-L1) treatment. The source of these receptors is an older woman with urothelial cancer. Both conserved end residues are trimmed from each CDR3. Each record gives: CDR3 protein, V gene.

ASSYSQADSYNEQF,TRBV6-5
ASSPGQLYGYT,TRBV6-5
ASRPGGTWNEQF,TRBV2
ASSLAEDT,TRBV7-9
ASSLAAGAGYGYT,TRBV5-6
ASSLAGDTGELF,TRBV5-1
ATRGREAYEQF,TRBV15
ASNSQQGYNSPLH,TRBV5-4
ASTGFGAYGYT,TRBV25-1
ASSSNYGYT,TRBV11-2
ATSRPFGDPKNIQY,TRBV15
ASSVGQTSGNTIY,TRBV18
ASSVTGGHIYNEQF,TRBV7-2
ASSPTGLGFEQY,TRBV28
ATSRSGTSSEAF,TRBV15
ASSLVGDSSYEQY,TRBV5-1
ASSIRQGGYGYT,TRBV19
ASSSMGGGTDTQY,TRBV5-1
ASSALYYNEQF,TRBV6-1
SVLGSMPNQPQH,TRBV29-1
AISEAQDYGYT,TRBV10-3
ASRAEEIAF,TRBV6-5
ASSMNGRETQY,TRBV19
ASPGDQPQH,TRBV23-1
ASSLKRETAQY,TRBV7-3
ASETGGGNEQF,TRBV2
ASSFWGGNQPQH,TRBV5-6
ASSPTRTAPYGYT,TRBV14
ASSSPRVPGSGYEQY,TRBV11-2
ASSEFEIFRGNEQY,TRBV25-1
ASSQGGPRDEQY,TRBV4-3
ASSRRIGQGSYNEQF,TRBV7-6